This TCR beta chain was profiled in a study of blood T cells in healthy people across ages. A second about 6 to 12 cycle PCR used barcoded and J-beta primers. TCRdb re-derived calls from the 5' RACE reads in MiXCR, one entry per CDR3 protein. The sample shows about 800,000 distinct CDR3 sequences, roughly 25% of them seen only once. CDR3 length equals 12 residues. Germline CDR1 reads DFQATT; CDR2 reads SNEGSKA (reference sequence). Separately, the same data were catalogued under a study of T cells of mothers and their children. Per that study: The donor cohort consisted of a few healthy Caucasian mothers and their six children.

The rearrangement uses TRBV20-1 and TRBJ1-2; 10 bases map to TRBD1. The TCR was taken from a boy younger than 18 in good health. Sequenced: blood. The CDR3 is CSAGTGAYGYTF. The CDR3 region has the DNA TGCAGCGCCGGGACAGGGGCTTATGGCTACACCTTC.